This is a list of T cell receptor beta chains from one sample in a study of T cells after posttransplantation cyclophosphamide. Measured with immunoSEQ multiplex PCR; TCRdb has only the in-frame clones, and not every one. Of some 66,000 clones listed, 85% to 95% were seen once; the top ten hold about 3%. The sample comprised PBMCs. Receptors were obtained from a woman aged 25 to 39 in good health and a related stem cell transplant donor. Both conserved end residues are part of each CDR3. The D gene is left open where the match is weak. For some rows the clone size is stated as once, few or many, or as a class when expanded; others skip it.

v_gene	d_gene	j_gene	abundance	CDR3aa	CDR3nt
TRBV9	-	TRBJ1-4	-	CASSVVGVPNEKLFF	TGTGCCAGCAGCGTAGTCGGGGTCCCTAATGAAAAACTGTTTTTT
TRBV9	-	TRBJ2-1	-	CASSPTGSYNEQFF	TGTGCCAGCAGCCCCACGGGGTCCTACAATGAGCAGTTCTTC
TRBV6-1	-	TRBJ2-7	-	CASSEEEQGGSYEQYF	TGTGCCAGCAGTGAAGAAGAACAGGGGGGGTCCTACGAGCAGTACTTC
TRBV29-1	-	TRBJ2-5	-	CSVEDQVGQKTQYF	TGCAGCGTTGAGGACCAGGTCGGGCAAAAGACCCAGTACTTC
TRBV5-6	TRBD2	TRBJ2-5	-	CASRRGGVETQYF	TGTGCCAGCAGACGGGGGGGCGTAGAGACCCAGTACTTC
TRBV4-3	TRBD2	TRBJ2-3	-	CASSQDASLAGIEDTQYF	TGCGCCAGCAGCCAAGATGCTTCACTAGCGGGGATTGAAGATACGCAGTATTTT
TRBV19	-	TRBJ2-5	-	CASSIGQGGETQYF	TGTGCCAGTAGTATTGGGCAGGGTGGGGAGACCCAGTACTTC
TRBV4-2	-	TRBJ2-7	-	CASLQRGSFSPHEQYF	TGTGCCAGCCTTCAAAGAGGGAGTTTTAGCCCCCACGAGCAGTACTTC
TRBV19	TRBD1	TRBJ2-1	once	CASSRRDRETYNEQFF	TGTGCCAGTAGTAGACGGGACAGGGAGACCTACAATGAGCAGTTCTTC
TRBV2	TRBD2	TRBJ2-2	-	CASSEPAGGAGELFF	TGTGCCAGCAGTGAACCAGCGGGGGGTGCCGGGGAGCTGTTTTTT
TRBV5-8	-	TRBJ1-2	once	CASSPDSNYGYTF	TGTGCCAGCAGCCCTGACAGTAACTATGGCTACACCTTC
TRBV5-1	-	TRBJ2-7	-	CASSLETGEQYF	TGCGCCAGCAGCTTGGAAACGGGCGAGCAGTACTTC
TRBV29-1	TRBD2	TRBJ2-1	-	CSGQTSGGGGEQFF	TGCAGCGGGCAGACTAGCGGGGGCGGAGGTGAGCAGTTCTTC
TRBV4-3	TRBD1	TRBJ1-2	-	CASSQDLRTGRGGYTF	TGCGCCAGCAGCCAAGATCTGCGGACAGGGAGGGGTGGCTACACCTTC
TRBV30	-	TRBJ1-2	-	CAWSVSEYGYTF	TGTGCCTGGAGTGTTTCAGAGTATGGCTACACCTTC
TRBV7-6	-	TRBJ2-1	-	CASSLQAAGNSMYEQFF	TGTGCCAGCAGCTTACAGGCGGCGGGTAATAGCATGTATGAGCAGTTCTTC
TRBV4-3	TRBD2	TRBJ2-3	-	CASSQGSGVPTDTQYF	TGCGCCAGCAGCCAAGGTAGCGGGGTCCCAACAGATACGCAGTATTTT
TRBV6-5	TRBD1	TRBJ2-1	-	CASSLQGDEQFF	TGTGCCAGCAGTTTACAGGGGGACGAGCAGTTCTTC
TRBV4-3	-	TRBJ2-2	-	CASSQVKGTANTGELFF	TGCGCCAGCAGCCAAGTAAAAGGGACGGCGAACACCGGGGAGCTGTTTTTT
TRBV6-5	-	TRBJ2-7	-	CASRRQEGDEQYF	TGTGCCAGCAGAAGACAGGAGGGGGACGAGCAGTACTTC
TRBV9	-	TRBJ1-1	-	CASSVAKGDWGEAFF	TGTGCCAGCAGCGTAGCTAAGGGGGACTGGGGTGAAGCTTTCTTT
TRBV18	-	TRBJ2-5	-	CASSRGQTQETQYF	TGTGCCAGCTCACGAGGACAGACCCAAGAGACCCAGTACTTC
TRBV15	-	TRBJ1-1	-	CATSRTLELEAFF	TGTGCCACCAGCAGAACATTGGAACTCGAAGCTTTCTTT
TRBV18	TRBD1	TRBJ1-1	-	CASSIGQGNTEAFF	TGTGCCAGCTCAATTGGACAGGGGAACACTGAAGCTTTCTTT
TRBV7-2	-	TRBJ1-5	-	CASSSDAPNQPQHF	TGTGCCAGCAGCTCGGACGCACCTAATCAGCCCCAGCATTTT
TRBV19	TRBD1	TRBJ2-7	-	CASSIDQGELDEQYF	TGTGCCAGTAGTATAGATCAGGGGGAGCTCGACGAGCAGTACTTC
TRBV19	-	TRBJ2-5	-	CASSSAAQETQYF	TGTGCCAGTAGTTCCGCTGCCCAAGAGACCCAGTACTTC
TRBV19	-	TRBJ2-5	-	CASSTQALGTQYF	TGTGCCAGTAGTACACAGGCTCTGGGGACCCAGTACTTC
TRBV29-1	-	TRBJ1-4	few	CSVGSDYLTNEKLFF	TGCAGCGTTGGGTCAGACTATTTAACTAATGAAAAACTGTTTTTT
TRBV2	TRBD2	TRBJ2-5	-	CASSEAPGTTRELYF	TGTGCCAGCAGTGAAGCGCCCGGGACTACAAGGGAGCTGTACTTC
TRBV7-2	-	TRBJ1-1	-	CASSLSWPINTEAFF	TGTGCCAGCAGCTTATCCTGGCCAATTAACACTGAAGCTTTCTTT
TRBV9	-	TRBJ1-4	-	CASSPGQGDEKLFF	TGTGCCAGCAGCCCAGGTCAGGGAGATGAAAAACTGTTTTTT
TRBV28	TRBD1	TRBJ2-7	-	CASSQTGPYEQYF	TGTGCCAGCAGCCAGACAGGGCCCTACGAGCAGTACTTC
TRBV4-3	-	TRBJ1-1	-	CASSQDRFGGTEAFF	TGCGCCAGCAGCCAAGATAGGTTCGGGGGGACTGAAGCTTTCTTT
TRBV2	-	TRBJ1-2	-	CASSPLGVNYGYTF	TGTGCCAGCAGTCCCCTGGGGGTTAACTATGGCTACACCTTC
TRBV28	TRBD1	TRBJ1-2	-	CASTTGGGFGYTF	TGTGCCAGCACCACAGGGGGGGGGTTTGGCTACACCTTC
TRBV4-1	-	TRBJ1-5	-	CASSQGGNQPQHF	TGCGCCAGCAGCCAAGGGGGGAATCAGCCCCAGCATTTT
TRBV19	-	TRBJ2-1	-	CASRPVGGMRYNEQFF	TGTGCCAGTAGACCGGTGGGGGGCATGAGGTACAATGAGCAGTTCTTC
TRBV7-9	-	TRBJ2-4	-	CASSLGERGAKNIQYF	TGTGCCAGCAGCTTAGGAGAACGGGGGGCCAAAAACATTCAGTACTTC
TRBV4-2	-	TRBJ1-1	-	CASSQWEGKMNTEAFF	TGTGCCAGCAGCCAATGGGAAGGGAAAATGAACACTGAAGCTTTCTTT
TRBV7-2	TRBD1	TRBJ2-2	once	CASSLRQGGDTGELFF	TGTGCCAGCAGCCTGAGACAGGGGGGAGACACCGGGGAGCTGTTTTTT
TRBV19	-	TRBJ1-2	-	CASSIGTPDGYTF	TGTGCCAGTAGTATAGGGACGCCGGATGGCTACACCTTC
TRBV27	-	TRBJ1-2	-	CASSFVPNYGYTF	TGTGCCAGCAGTTTCGTCCCGAACTATGGCTACACCTTC
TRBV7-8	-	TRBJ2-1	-	CASKGGGTDEQFF	TGTGCCAGCAAAGGAGGAGGAACGGATGAGCAGTTCTTC
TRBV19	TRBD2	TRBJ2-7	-	CASGFAGGDEQYF	TGTGCCAGTGGTTTTGCGGGGGGCGACGAGCAGTACTTC
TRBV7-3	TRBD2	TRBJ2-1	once	CASSISGGAYNEQFF	TGTGCCAGCAGCATCAGCGGGGGTGCCTACAATGAGCAGTTCTTC
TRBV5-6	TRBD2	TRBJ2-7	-	CASSILAGGTYEQYF	TGTGCCAGCAGCATTCTAGCGGGGGGCACCTACGAGCAGTACTTC
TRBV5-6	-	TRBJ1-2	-	CASSTTFDYGYTF	TGTGCCAGCAGCACGACCTTCGACTATGGCTACACCTTC
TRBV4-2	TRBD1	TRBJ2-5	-	CASSSSGTGGGETQYF	TGTGCCAGCAGCTCATCCGGGACAGGGGGCGGGGAGACCCAGTACTTC
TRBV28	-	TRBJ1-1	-	CASSVVGTQMNTEAFF	TGTGCCAGCAGCGTTGTGGGGACACAGATGAACACTGAAGCTTTCTTT
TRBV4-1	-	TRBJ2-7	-	CASSQPRGEQYF	TGCGCCAGCAGCCAACCCAGGGGCGAGCAGTACTTC
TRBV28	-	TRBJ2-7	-	CASTASYEQYF	TGTGCCAGCACTGCATCCTACGAGCAGTACTTC
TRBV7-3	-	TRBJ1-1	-	CASSLTGGTTKAFF	TGTGCCAGCAGCTTAACCGGTGGGACAACGAAAGCTTTCTTT
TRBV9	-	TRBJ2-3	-	CASSVGERPARDTQYF	TGTGCCAGCAGCGTAGGGGAGCGGCCGGCGCGGGATACGCAGTATTTT
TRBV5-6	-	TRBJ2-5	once	CASSPRALETQYF	TGTGCCAGCAGCCCAAGGGCGCTTGAGACCCAGTACTTC
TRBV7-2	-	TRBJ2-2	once	CASSYSANTGELFF	TGTGCCAGCAGCTATAGCGCAAATACCGGGGAGCTGTTTTTT
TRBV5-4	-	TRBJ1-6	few	CASSLKAGYNSPLHF	TGTGCCAGCAGCTTGAAGGCAGGCTATAATTCACCCCTCCACTTT
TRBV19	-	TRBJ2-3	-	CASNMEGADTQYF	TGTGCCAGTAACATGGAGGGAGCAGATACGCAGTATTTT
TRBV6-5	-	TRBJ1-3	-	CASSYSRQTSGNTIYF	TGTGCCAGCAGTTACTCCCGACAGACCTCTGGAAACACCATATATTTT